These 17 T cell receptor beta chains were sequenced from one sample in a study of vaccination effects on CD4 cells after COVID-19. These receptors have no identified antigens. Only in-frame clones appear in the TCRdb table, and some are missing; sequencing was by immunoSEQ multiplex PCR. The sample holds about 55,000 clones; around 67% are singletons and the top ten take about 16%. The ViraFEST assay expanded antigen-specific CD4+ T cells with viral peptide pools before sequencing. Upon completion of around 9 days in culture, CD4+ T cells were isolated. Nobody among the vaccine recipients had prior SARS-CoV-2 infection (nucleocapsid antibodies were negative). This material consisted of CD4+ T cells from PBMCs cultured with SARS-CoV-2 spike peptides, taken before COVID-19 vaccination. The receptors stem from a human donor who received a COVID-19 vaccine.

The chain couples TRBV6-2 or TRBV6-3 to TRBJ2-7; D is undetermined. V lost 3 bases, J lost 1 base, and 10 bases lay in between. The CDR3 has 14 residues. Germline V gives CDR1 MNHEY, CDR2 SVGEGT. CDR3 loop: CASSYSSNSYEQYF. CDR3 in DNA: TGTGCCAGCAGTTATTCTTCCAATTCCTACGAGCAGTACTTC.

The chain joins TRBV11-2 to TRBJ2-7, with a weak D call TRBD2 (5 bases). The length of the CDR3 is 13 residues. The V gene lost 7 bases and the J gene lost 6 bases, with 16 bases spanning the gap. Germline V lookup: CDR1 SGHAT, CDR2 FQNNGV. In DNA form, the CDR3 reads TGTGCCAGCACCTCCCCCCGGGGAGTCGAGCAGTACTTC. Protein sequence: CASTSPRGVEQYF.

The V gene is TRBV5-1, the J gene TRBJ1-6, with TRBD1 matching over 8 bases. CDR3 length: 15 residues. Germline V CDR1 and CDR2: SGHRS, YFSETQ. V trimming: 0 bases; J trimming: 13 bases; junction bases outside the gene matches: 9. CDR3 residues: CASSLAGQGAGPLHF. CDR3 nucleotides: TGCGCCAGCAGCTTGGCCGGGCAGGGGGCAGGGCCCCTCCACTTT.

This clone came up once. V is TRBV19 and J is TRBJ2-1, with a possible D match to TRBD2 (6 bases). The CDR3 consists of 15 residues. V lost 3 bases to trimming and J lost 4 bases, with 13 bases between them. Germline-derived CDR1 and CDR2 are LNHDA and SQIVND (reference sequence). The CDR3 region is CASSIVGRGYNEQFF. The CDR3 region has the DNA TGTGCCAGTAGTATCGTCGGGAGAGGGTACAATGAGCAGTTCTTC.

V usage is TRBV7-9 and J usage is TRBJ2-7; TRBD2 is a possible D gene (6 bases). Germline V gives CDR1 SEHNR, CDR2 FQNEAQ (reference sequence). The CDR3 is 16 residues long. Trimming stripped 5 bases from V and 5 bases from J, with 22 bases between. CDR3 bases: TGTGCCAGCAGCATTATGGAGGGGTTAGGTTACCACGAGCAGTACTTC. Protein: CASSIMEGLGYHEQYF. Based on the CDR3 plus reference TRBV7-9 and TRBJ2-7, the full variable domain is DTGVSQNPRHKITKRGQNVTFRCDPISEHNRLYWYRQTLGQGPEFLTYFQNEAQLEKSRLLSDRFSAERPKGSFSTLEIQRTEQGDSAMYLCASSIMEGLGYHEQYFGPGTRLTVT.

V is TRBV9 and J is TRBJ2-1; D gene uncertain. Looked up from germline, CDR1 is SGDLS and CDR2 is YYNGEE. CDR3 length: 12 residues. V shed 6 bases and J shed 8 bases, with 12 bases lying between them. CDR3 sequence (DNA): TGTGCCAGCAACGTCGGTGGATATGAGCAGTTCTTC. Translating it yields CASNVGGYEQFF. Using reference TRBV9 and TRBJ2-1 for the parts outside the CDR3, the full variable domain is DSGVTQTPKHLITATGQRVTLRCSPRSGDLSVYWYQQSLDQGLQFLIQYYNGEERAKGNILERFSAQQFPDLHSELNLSSLELGDSALYFCASNVGGYEQFFGPGTRLTVL.

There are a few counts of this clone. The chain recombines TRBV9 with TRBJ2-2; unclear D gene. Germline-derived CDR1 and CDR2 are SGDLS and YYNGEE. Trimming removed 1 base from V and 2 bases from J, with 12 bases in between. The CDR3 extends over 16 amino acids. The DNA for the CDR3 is TGTGCCAGCAGCGTATCGGCAGCCTCCAACACCGGGGAGCTGTTTTTT. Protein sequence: CASSVSAASNTGELFF.

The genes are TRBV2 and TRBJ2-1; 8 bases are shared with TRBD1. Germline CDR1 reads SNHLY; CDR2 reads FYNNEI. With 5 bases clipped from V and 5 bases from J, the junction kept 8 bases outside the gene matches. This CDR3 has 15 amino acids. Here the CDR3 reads CASSSRTGRDNEQFF. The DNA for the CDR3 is TGTGCCAGCAGTAGTAGGACAGGGCGAGACAATGAGCAGTTCTTC.

The DNA of the CDR3 is TGCGCCAGCAGCTTGGCGGGTCGACAGCTCCGACCAACTAATGAAAAACTGTTTTTT. This translates into CASSLAGRQLRPTNEKLFF. V gene TRBV5-1 combines with J gene TRBJ1-4; possibly TRBD1 for D (5 bases). Germline V gene sequence: CDR1 SGHRS, CDR2 YFSETQ. Trimming left V 0 bases short and J 0 bases short, with 18 bases between. The length of the CDR3 is 19 residues.

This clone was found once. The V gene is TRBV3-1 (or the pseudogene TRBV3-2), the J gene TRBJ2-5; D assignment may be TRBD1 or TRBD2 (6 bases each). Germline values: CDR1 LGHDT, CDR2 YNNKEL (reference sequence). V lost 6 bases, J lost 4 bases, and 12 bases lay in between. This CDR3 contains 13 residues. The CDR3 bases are TGTGCCAGCAGAAGGGGGGCTGGAGAGACCCAGTACTTC. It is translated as CASRRGAGETQYF.

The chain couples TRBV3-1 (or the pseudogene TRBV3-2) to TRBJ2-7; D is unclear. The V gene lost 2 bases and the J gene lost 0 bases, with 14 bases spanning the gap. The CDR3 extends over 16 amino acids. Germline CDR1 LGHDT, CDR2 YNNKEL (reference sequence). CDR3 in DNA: TGTGCCAGCAGCCAAATTTTCCAGCCCAACTCCTACGAGCAGTACTTC. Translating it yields CASSQIFQPNSYEQYF.

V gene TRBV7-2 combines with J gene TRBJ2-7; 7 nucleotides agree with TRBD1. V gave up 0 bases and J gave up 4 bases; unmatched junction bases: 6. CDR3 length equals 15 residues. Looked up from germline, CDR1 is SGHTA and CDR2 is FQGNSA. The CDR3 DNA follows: TGTGCCAGCAGCTTAGCGGGGAACAGGGGATACGAGCAGTACTTC. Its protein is CASSLAGNRGYEQYF. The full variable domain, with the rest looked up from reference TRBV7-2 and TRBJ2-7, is GAGVSQSPSNKVTEKGKDVELRCDPISGHTALYWYRQSLGQGLEFLIYFQGNSAPDKSGLPSDRFSAERTGGSVSTLTIQRTQQEDSAVYLCASSLAGNRGYEQYFGPGTRLTVT.

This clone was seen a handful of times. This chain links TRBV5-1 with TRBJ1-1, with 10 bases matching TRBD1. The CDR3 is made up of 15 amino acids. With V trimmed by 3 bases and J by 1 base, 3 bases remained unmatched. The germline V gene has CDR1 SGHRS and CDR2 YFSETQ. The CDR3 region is CASSSRDRGNTEAFF. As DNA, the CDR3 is TGCGCCAGCAGCTCACGGGACAGGGGGAACACTGAAGCTTTCTTT.

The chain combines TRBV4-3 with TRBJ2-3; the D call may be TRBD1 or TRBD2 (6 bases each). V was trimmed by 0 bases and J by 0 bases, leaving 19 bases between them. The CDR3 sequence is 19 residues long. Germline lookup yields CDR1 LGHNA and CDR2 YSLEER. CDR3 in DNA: TGCGCCAGCAGCCAAGATCTAAGTGGGGGGCTAGCAAGCACAGATACGCAGTATTTT. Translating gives CASSQDLSGGLASTDTQYF.

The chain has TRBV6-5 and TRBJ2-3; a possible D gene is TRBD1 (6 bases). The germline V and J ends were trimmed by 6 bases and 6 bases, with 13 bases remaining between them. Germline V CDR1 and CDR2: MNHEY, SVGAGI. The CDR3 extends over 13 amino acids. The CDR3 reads CASSQNRVDTQYF. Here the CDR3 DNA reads TGTGCCAGCAGCCAAAACAGGGTCGATACGCAGTATTTT.

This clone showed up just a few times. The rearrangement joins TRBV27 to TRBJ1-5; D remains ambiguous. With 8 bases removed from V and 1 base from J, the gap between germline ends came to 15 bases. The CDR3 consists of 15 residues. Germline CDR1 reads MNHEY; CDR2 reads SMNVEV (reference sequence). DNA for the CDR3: TGTGCCAGCGGCGTCGGAGAGGAGAGCAATCAGCCCCAGCATTTT. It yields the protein CASGVGEESNQPQHF.

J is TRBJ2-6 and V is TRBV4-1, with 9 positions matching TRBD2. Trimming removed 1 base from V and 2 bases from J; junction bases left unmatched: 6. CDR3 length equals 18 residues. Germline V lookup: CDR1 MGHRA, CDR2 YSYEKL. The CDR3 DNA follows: TGCGCCAGCAGCCAAGGCGGGGGGGGAAGTACTGGGGCCAACGTCCTGACTTTC. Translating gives CASSQGGGGSTGANVLTF.